The text below deals with one T cell receptor (beta chain). Its antigen is still unknown. Qualities for individual bases were not recorded, and no much larger clone is one base off. One collaborating source in Seattle enrolled patients during active infection and followed them longitudinally through the course of disease. Collaborating institutions collected whole blood in K2EDTA tubes following their own protocols. For TCRbeta analysis, collaborators shipped samples as frozen whole blood, isolated PBMCs, or DNA extracted from either of those sample types. CDR1 and CDR2 (SGHRS, YFSETQ) derive from the germline V gene. V loses 3 bases, J loses 2 bases, and the germline ends lie 9 bases apart. Counted from cysteine to phenylalanine, this CDR3 has 13 amino acids. Only the CDR3 portion is preserved as DNA: 39 bases, with reading frame beginning at the first base. These data come from a study of blood T cell repertoires in COVID-19 (dated by TCRdb to between 2020 and 2021). Study-level background: Samples from collaborators originated in the United States, Italy and Spain and spanned both the acute and convalescent phases of COVID-19. The repertoires were released in a freely available public database meant as a resource for research on the immune response to SARS-CoV-2. Samples came from the ongoing ImmuneRACE study (first 160 participants) plus 1,254 subjects from 6 global collaborators. A de-identified subject ID, COVID-19 status, age in years and sex were almost always included in the sample metadata. The dataset comprised deeply sampled blood TCRbeta repertoires from subjects exposed to, actively infected with, or recovered from COVID-19. Where available, HLA class I and class II types were taken from metadata supplied by the sample provider and were not determined by assay-based typing. The prospective study material was composed of cDNA or gDNA derived from T cells, B-cell-depleted T cells, or PBMCs.

TCRbeta CDR3 regions were amplified from genomic DNA by means of the immunoSEQ Assay, a bias-controlled multiplex PCR. In the source study's methods: Nucleated cell counts per sample were estimated from amplification of reference gene primers within the assay. Sequence reads were collapsed and filtered to measure the absolute abundance of every unique TCRbeta CDR3 rearrangement. For each sample, productive Simpson clonality was calculated by taking the square root of Simpson's diversity index across productive rearrangements. The table comes from immuneACCESS by way of TCRdb, which keeps in-frame sequences with V and J called. Part of the clones is missing from these tables; in studies checked, under half for an unresolved V gene and the rest for unknown reasons. V and J calls plus clone size are reproduced from that table; the DNA served to infer D and trimming. The sample has some 200,000 clones on record, around 81% of them singletons. The ten biggest clones cover approximately 12% of the sample.

What the authors observed across the whole study: How much clinical and demographic metadata was included differed by source and by participant, and the metadata was provided uncurated.

This TCR was sampled from a woman older than 75 with COVID-19, enrolled during active disease. The sequenced sample was peripheral blood. Recombination connected TRBV5-1 to TRBJ2-7; the D gene is possibly TRBD2, with 6 bases matching. The CDR3 region reads CASSWDSAYEQYF. The nucleotide sequence reads as follows: TGCGCCAGCAGCTGGGACTCTGCCTACGAGCAGTACTTC. Beyond the CDR3, the reference TRBV5-1 and TRBJ2-7 genes provide the residues; the full variable domain reads: KAGVTQTPRYLIKTRGQQVTLSCSPISGHRSVSWYQQTPGQGLQFLFEYFSETQRNKGNFPGRFSGRQFSNSRSEMNVSTLELGDSALYLCASSWDSAYEQYFGPGTRLTVT.